Sequencing of this TCR beta chain was carried out in a study of response to subunit inactivated influenza vaccine. Study results and caveats: It was the authors' suggestion that each seasonal influenza vaccination recruits few new T cells.

This clonotype was detected many times. Its target is not known. MiXCR was run by TCRdb on the RT-PCR reads, yielding one entry per CDR3 protein. The sample carries 800,000 to 1,000,000 distinct CDR3 sequences, around 20% recorded once. The CDR3 loop spans 16 amino acids. Trimming pared 5 bases from V and 0 bases from J, leaving 14 bases between. The chain uses TRBV12-3 or TRBV12-4 and TRBJ2-1, with no clear D. This TCR came from a man aged 50-60 years who received an inactivated influenza vaccine. Here the sequenced sample was PBMCs from blood, taken roughly 5 days after vaccination. The DNA for the CDR3 is TGTGCCAGCAGTGATCTTGGCGGAAGCTCCTACAATGAGCAGTTCTTC. This codes for CASSDLGGSSYNEQFF.